The clone carrying this TCR beta chain was counted ten times or more. Its specificity is unknown. The data were obtained in a study of T cell repertoires in cytomegalovirus infection. Study context: The authors relied on CMV epitopes, both recently identified HLA-C-restricted and well-studied HLA-B-restricted. TCR beta signatures that were public indicated CMV infection and matching HLA type.

V shed 6 bases and J shed 2 bases, with 13 bases lying between them. The CDR3 runs 15 residues. The V gene's germline CDR1 is SEHNR and CDR2 FQNEAQ (reference sequence). TCRdb passed the reads through MiXCR, listing each CDR3 protein once. This sample has roughly 860,000 distinct CDR3 sequences; about 33% occur once, and the top ten carry around 12%. Study-level findings and limits: HLA-C-restricted CMV-specific TCR beta clonotypes were dominant in the ex vivo response. Summed frequency of shared TCR beta families picked out CMV carriers who also had the relevant HLA.

Sample: cultured CD8+ T cells from PBMCs, taken from culture after CMV antigen stimulation. The rearrangement links TRBV7-9 to TRBJ2-2, with D perhaps being TRBD1 or TRBD2 (6 bases each). The clonotype originates from a human donor in good health (CMV status not recorded). Some clones in this sample may be carry-over from other donors' samples. CDR3 nucleotide sequence: TGTGCCAGCAGTTCAGGAGGGGGAAACACCGGGGAGCTGTTTTTT. It encodes CASSSGGGNTGELFF.